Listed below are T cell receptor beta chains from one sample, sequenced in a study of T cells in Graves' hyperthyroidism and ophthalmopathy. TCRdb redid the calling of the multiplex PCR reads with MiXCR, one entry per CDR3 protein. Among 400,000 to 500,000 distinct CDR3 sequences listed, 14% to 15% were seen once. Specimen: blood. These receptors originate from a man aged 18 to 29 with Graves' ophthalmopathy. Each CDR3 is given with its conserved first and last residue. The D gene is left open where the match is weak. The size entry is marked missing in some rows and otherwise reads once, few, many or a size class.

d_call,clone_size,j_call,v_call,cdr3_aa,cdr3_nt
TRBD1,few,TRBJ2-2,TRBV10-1,CASSGGGANTGELFF,TGCGCCAGCAGTGGAGGGGGCGCGAACACCGGGGAGCTGTTTTTT
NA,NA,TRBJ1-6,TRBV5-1,CASSLRGPRSSYNSPLHF,TGCGCCAGCAGCTTGAGGGGCCCCAGAAGCTCCTATAATTCACCCCTCCACTTT
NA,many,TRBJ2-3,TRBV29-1,CSAASTDTQYF,TGCAGCGCAGCTAGCACAGATACGCAGTATTTT
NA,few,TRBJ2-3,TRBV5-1,CASNLTAADTQYF,TGCGCCAGCAACTTGACAGCCGCAGATACGCAGTATTTT
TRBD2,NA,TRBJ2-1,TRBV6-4,CASSRTSGTYNEQFF,TGTGCCAGCAGCAGGACTAGCGGGACCTACAATGAGCAGTTCTTC
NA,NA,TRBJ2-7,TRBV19,CASSIRDTYEQYF,TGTGCCAGTAGTATTAGGGATACCTACGAGCAGTACTTC
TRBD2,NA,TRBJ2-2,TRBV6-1,CASSWDYQTGELFF,TGTGCCAGCAGCTGGGACTACCAGACCGGGGAGCTGTTTTTT
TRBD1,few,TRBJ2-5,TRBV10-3,CAISPGQGETQYF,TGTGCCATCAGCCCGGGACAGGGAGAGACCCAGTACTTC
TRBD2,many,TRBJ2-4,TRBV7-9,CASSPSGEPYKNIQYF,TGTGCCAGCAGCCCTAGCGGGGAACCGTACAAAAACATTCAGTACTTC
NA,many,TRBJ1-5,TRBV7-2,CASSLLGSSQPQHF,TGTGCCAGCAGCTTATTAGGGAGCAGCCAGCCCCAGCATTTT
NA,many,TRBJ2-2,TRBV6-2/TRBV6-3,CASSYRPDNTGELFF,TGTGCCAGCAGTTATCGCCCCGATAACACCGGGGAGCTGTTTTTT
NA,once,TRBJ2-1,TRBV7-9,CASSFTEDNEQFF,TGTGCCAGCAGCTTCACGGAGGACAATGAGCAGTTCTTC
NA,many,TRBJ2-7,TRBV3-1,CASSRGSGTGYEQYF,TGTGCCAGCAGCCGGGGCTCCGGGACTGGCTACGAGCAGTACTTC
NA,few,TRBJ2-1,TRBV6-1,CASSDSVSSSYNEQFF,TGTGCCAGCAGTGACAGCGTTTCAAGCTCCTACAATGAGCAGTTCTTC
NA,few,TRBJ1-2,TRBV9,CASSVEGGYTF,TGTGCCAGCAGCGTAGAAGGTGGCTACACCTTC